The 27 T cell receptor beta chains below all came from one sample that was sequenced in a study of cytomegalovirus exposure and HLA in healthy donors. 13 Jbeta primers and 60 Vbeta primers were used for the PCR. Some clones are missing from TCRdb's copy, which holds only in-frame ones; the method was immunoSEQ multiplex PCR. This sample yields some 240,000 clones, of which nearly 95% are seen a single time; around 1.7% belongs to the top ten. Sequences were obtained from PBMCs. The source of these receptors is a girl aged 2 to 10 in good health and CMV-seronegative.

This chain uses TRBV9 with TRBJ2-7, with TRBD1 matching 8 bases. The CDR3 consists of 16 residues. Germline-derived CDR1 and CDR2 are SGDLS and YYNGEE. V lost 3 bases, J lost 4 bases, and 12 bases stayed unmatched. The CDR3 DNA follows: TGTGCCAGCAGCGAAGGAGGGGCAGGGGGCAAGTACGAGCAGTACTTC. This translates into CASSEGGAGGKYEQYF.

The chain carries TRBV5-1 and TRBJ1-3; 7 positions agree with TRBD1. The V gene end was trimmed by 0 bases and the J gene end by 0 bases; junction bases not matched to a gene: 6. The germline CDR1 and CDR2 sequences are SGHRS and YFSETQ. The CDR3 spans 17 residues. The CDR3 DNA reads TGCGCCAGCAGCTTGGCACAGGGGTCGGGCTCTGGAAACACCATATATTTT. Protein: CASSLAQGSGSGNTIYF.

This chain uses TRBV5-6 with TRBJ2-1; D is undetermined. Germline assignment: CDR1 SGHDT and CDR2 YYEEEE. Trimming shortened V by 4 bases and J by 8 bases, and 10 bases separated the two germline ends. The CDR3 covers 12 residues. Here the CDR3 DNA reads TGTGCCAGCAGCCAAGACACGGATGAGCAGTTCTTC. This translates into CASSQDTDEQFF. Full variable domain (outside the CDR3, taken from reference TRBV5-6 and TRBJ2-1): DAGVTQSPTHLIKTRGQQVTLRCSPKSGHDTVSWYQQALGQGPQFIFQYYEEEERQRGNFPDRFSGHQFPNYSSELNVNALLLGDSALYLCASSQDTDEQFFGPGTRLTVL.

This chain uses TRBV10-3 with TRBJ2-5; 8 nucleotides match TRBD1. The CDR3 is 13 amino acids. CDR1 ENHRY and CDR2 SYGVKD come from the germline V gene. Trimming cost V 9 bases and J 5 bases; bases outside gene matches: 8. CDR3 sequence reads: CAIQPGGAETQYF. The CDR3 nucleotides are TGTGCCATACAACCAGGGGGCGCGGAGACCCAGTACTTC.

This sequence joins TRBV9 and TRBJ1-5; weak D call: TRBD1 (6 bases). The CDR3 loop spans 14 amino acids. In germline, CDR1 is SGDLS, CDR2 YYNGEE. Between the trimmed V and J ends, which lost 4 bases and 1 base, there was a span of 9 bases. The CDR3 DNA reads as TGTGCCAGCAGCACAGGGCTAAGCAATCAGCCCCAGCATTTT. Protein sequence: CASSTGLSNQPQHF.

The chain uses TRBV29-1 and TRBJ1-2; 9 positions match TRBD1. Germline values: CDR1 SQVTM, CDR2 ANQGSEA. V trimming: 6 bases; J trimming: 4 bases; junction bases outside the gene matches: 6. The CDR3 has 13 amino acids. The CDR3 sequence: CSVAGQGSYGYTF. The CDR3 bases are TGCAGCGTAGCGGGACAGGGAAGCTATGGCTACACCTTC.

CDR3 protein: CASSLQGETQYF. The CDR3 DNA reads TGTGCCAGCAGCCTTCAGGGGGAGACCCAGTACTTC. The chain couples TRBV7-9 to TRBJ2-5; the D gene is possibly TRBD1 (6 bases). Per germline, CDR1 SEHNR and CDR2 FQNEAQ (reference sequence). The V end was cut by 5 bases, the J end by 5 bases, with 9 bases between. CDR3 size: 12 residues.

The rearrangement links TRBV5-4 to TRBJ1-2, with TRBD1 as a possible D gene (6 bases). CDR3 length: 14 amino acids. V lost 0 bases to trimming and J lost 7 bases, with 13 bases between them. Germline assignment: CDR1 SGHNT and CDR2 YYREEE (reference sequence). CDR3 loop: CASSLGGTNRGYTF. CDR3 coding DNA: TGTGCCAGCAGCTTGGGGGGGACAAATCGTGGCTACACCTTC.

The V and J genes are TRBV10-3 and TRBJ1-1; TRBD1 might be the D (6 bases). This CDR3 comprises 13 residues. The germline V gene encodes CDR1 ENHRY and CDR2 SYGVKD. The V and J ends lost 4 bases and 6 bases respectively, with 12 bases between them. CDR3: CAISGTGKAEAFF. In DNA form, the CDR3 reads TGTGCCATCAGTGGCACAGGGAAGGCTGAAGCTTTCTTT.

This chain connects TRBV29-1 to TRBJ1-1, with D possibly TRBD1 on 6 matching bases. Germline values: CDR1 SQVTM, CDR2 ANQGSEA. The germline V and J ends were trimmed by 6 bases and 1 base, with 15 bases remaining between them. The CDR3 extends over 14 amino acids. The CDR3 DNA reads as TGCAGCGTAGGGAACAGGGTTCAGAACACTGAAGCTTTCTTT. It codes for CSVGNRVQNTEAFF.

This clone was observed once. The chain carries TRBV2 and TRBJ1-6; D gene uncertain. Trimming took off 5 bases at V and 9 bases at J, with 17 bases between the two ends. Germline assignment: CDR1 SNHLY and CDR2 FYNNEI. The CDR3 covers 15 residues. The CDR3 sequence: CASSIPPFLGSPLHF. The CDR3 DNA is TGTGCCAGCAGTATCCCTCCATTCCTAGGTTCACCCCTCCACTTT.

This chain links TRBV30 with TRBJ2-3; D remains ambiguous. The CDR3 runs to 12 residues. Trimming took 4 bases from V and 4 from J, leaving 9 bases between them. Germline CDR1 GTSNPN, CDR2 SVGIG (reference sequence). CDR3 nucleotides: TGTGCCTGGACCTCTCTCGCAGATACGCAGTATTTT. Translating it yields CAWTSLADTQYF. Full variable domain (outside the CDR3, taken from reference TRBV30 and TRBJ2-3): SQTIHQWPATLVQPVGSPLSLECTVEGTSNPNLYWYRQAAGRGLQLLFYSVGIGQISSEVPQNLSASRPQDRQFILSSKKLLLSDSGFYLCAWTSLADTQYFGPGTRLTVL.

The V call is TRBV2, the J call TRBJ1-1, with a weak D call TRBD1 (6 bases). The ends were cut back, 5 bases at V and 2 bases at J, with 24 bases in the middle. CDR3 length equals 18 residues. Germline V gene lookup returns CDR1 SNHLY and CDR2 FYNNEI. CDR3 sequence reads: CASSIDHHARGANTEAFF. CDR3 in DNA: TGTGCCAGCAGTATAGACCACCACGCTCGGGGGGCAAACACTGAAGCTTTCTTT. Complete variable domain (other parts from reference TRBV2 and TRBJ1-1): EPEVTQTPSHQVTQMGQEVILRCVPISNHLYFYWYRQILGQKVEFLVSFYNNEISEKSEIFDDQFSVERPDGSNFTLKIRSTKLEDSAMYFCASSIDHHARGANTEAFFGQGTRLTVV.

This chain links TRBV6-4 with TRBJ1-1; D remains unclear. Per germline, CDR1 MRHNA and CDR2 SNTAGT. V lost 0 bases, J lost 3 bases, and 8 bases lay in between. The CDR3 has 14 residues. As DNA, the CDR3 is TGTGCCAGCAGTGACTCGTGGACTTACACTGAAGCTTTCTTT. It yields the protein CASSDSWTYTEAFF.

The V call is TRBV5-5, the J call TRBJ2-1, with D unresolved. V gave up 6 bases and J gave up 4 bases, with 20 bases separating them. The CDR3 covers 16 residues. In germline, CDR1 is SGHKS, CDR2 YYEKEE (reference sequence). The CDR3, as DNA: TGTGCCAGCACCTTCCGTGGGCTTAGTGGGTACAATGAGCAGTTCTTC. This sequence encodes CASTFRGLSGYNEQFF. Based on the CDR3 plus reference TRBV5-5 and TRBJ2-1, the full variable domain is DAGVTQSPTHLIKTRGQQVTLRCSPISGHKSVSWYQQVLGQGPQFIFQYYEKEERGRGNFPDRFSARQFPNYSSELNVNALLLGDSALYLCASTFRGLSGYNEQFFGPGTRLTVL.

The chain recombines TRBV29-1 with TRBJ2-1; 8 positions match TRBD2. Germline V gene lookup returns CDR1 SQVTM and CDR2 ANQGSEA. CDR3 length: 12 amino acids. Trimming at V came to 3 bases and at J to 6 bases, leaving 1 base not matched to a gene. The CDR3 spells CSVDRGGNEQFF. The DNA of the CDR3 is TGCAGCGTTGACCGGGGGGGCAATGAGCAGTTCTTC.

In its sample, this clone was seen once. The rearrangement links TRBV6-1 to TRBJ1-5; D is undetermined. Trimming took off 9 bases at V and 5 bases at J, with 14 bases between the two ends. CDR1 and CDR2 (germline): MNHNS, SASEGT. This CDR3 is built from 13 residues. Here the CDR3 reads CASEGQKYQPQHF. In nucleotides, the CDR3 is TGTGCCAGTGAGGGCCAGAAGTATCAGCCCCAGCATTTT.

The sample holds one count of this clone. CDR3 amino acids: CAWSATALGGYTF. Written as DNA, the CDR3 is TGTGCCTGGAGTGCGACAGCGCTGGGAGGCTACACCTTC. V usage is TRBV30 and J usage is TRBJ1-2; a weak D match, TRBD1 (5 bases). This CDR3 is built from 13 residues. Germline loops: CDR1 GTSNPN, CDR2 SVGIG (reference sequence). With 1 base removed from V and 8 bases from J, the gap between germline ends came to 14 bases.

This clone was detected a few times. V is TRBV5-4 and J is TRBJ2-7; 8 nucleotides line up with TRBD2. Germline CDR1 is SGHNT and CDR2 is YYREEE (reference sequence). V lost 2 bases to trimming and J lost 2 bases; unmatched junction nucleotides: 3. There are 14 residues in the CDR3. CDR3 nucleotide sequence: TGTGCCAGCAGCTTCTGGACTAGCACCTACGAGCAGTACTTC. Its protein product is CASSFWTSTYEQYF.

The chain combines TRBV15 with TRBJ2-1; 8 bases agree with TRBD2. The CDR3 covers 17 residues. V shed 0 bases, J shed 9 bases, and the junction held 13 bases outside the gene matches. Germline-derived CDR1 and CDR2 are LNHNV and YYDKDF (reference sequence). The CDR3 spells CATSRDPGGSGIFEQFF. The DNA of the CDR3 is TGTGCCACCAGCAGAGATCCCGGCGGTAGCGGGATTTTTGAGCAGTTCTTC.

V usage is TRBV5-5 and J usage is TRBJ1-6; D uncertain. The CDR3 runs to 18 residues. The V and J ends lost 0 bases and 7 bases respectively, with 20 bases between them. Germline CDR1 is SGHKS and CDR2 is YYEKEE (reference sequence). The CDR3 here is CASSLGGAGGRLNSPLHF. CDR3 nucleotides: TGTGCCAGCAGCTTGGGGGGAGCTGGAGGACGTTTAAATTCACCCCTCCACTTT.

The J gene is TRBJ1-1, the V gene TRBV10-3; 9 bases agree with TRBD1. The germline V gene has CDR1 ENHRY and CDR2 SYGVKD. The V segment lost 3 bases and the J segment 4 bases; nucleotides outside the gene matches: 6. The CDR3 runs 15 residues. The CDR3 bases are TGTGCCATCAGTGAACAGGGGGCGATTTCCACTGAAGCTTTCTTT. As protein: CAISEQGAISTEAFF.

The V gene is TRBV9, the J gene TRBJ1-5, with D unclear. With 0 bases removed from V and 0 bases from J, the gap between germline ends came to 13 bases. Per germline, CDR1 SGDLS and CDR2 YYNGEE. There are 17 residues in the CDR3. The CDR3 DNA is TGTGCCAGCAGCGTAGGTCCAGGTCCCTCTAGCAATCAGCCCCAGCATTTT. It is translated as CASSVGPGPSSNQPQHF.

The chain carries TRBV7-2 and TRBJ2-1, with 8 bases matching TRBD2. Per germline, CDR1 SGHTA and CDR2 FQGNSA. The length of the CDR3 is 16 residues. The V segment lost 3 bases and the J segment 7 bases; nucleotides outside the gene matches: 11. As DNA, the CDR3 is TGTGCCAGCAGCTTCGAGCGGGGGACCCTAAAGAATGAGCAGTTCTTC. Protein: CASSFERGTLKNEQFF. The full variable domain, its missing parts supplied by reference TRBV7-2 and TRBJ2-1, is GAGVSQSPSNKVTEKGKDVELRCDPISGHTALYWYRQSLGQGLEFLIYFQGNSAPDKSGLPSDRFSAERTGGSVSTLTIQRTQQEDSAVYLCASSFERGTLKNEQFFGPGTRLTVL.

The chain carries TRBV28 and TRBJ1-3; D might be TRBD1 (6 bases). This CDR3 comprises 16 residues. The V gene's germline CDR1 is MDHEN and CDR2 SYDVKM. Trimming pared 5 bases from V and 0 bases from J, leaving 14 bases between. The CDR3 reads CASSGSGQSSGNTIYF. In nucleotides, the CDR3 is TGTGCCAGCAGTGGAAGTGGACAGTCCTCTGGAAACACCATATATTTT.

The chain employs TRBV5-5 and TRBJ2-7; TRBD1 might be the D (5 bases). Germline V gene data show CDR1 as SGHKS and CDR2 as YYEKEE (reference sequence). V was trimmed by 1 base and J by 7 bases, leaving 18 bases between them. The CDR3 runs to 15 residues. The CDR3 protein is CASSLSRTWVGEQYF. The CDR3, as DNA: TGTGCCAGCAGCTTGTCCCGGACATGGGTAGGGGAGCAGTACTTC.

The rearrangement uses TRBV6-4 and TRBJ1-1, with D possibly TRBD1 on 5 matching bases. Trimming cost V 5 bases and J 4 bases, with 11 bases left between them. The CDR3 sequence is 13 residues long. CDR1 and CDR2 from the germline V gene are MRHNA and SNTAGT. The CDR3: CASSQGQTTEAFF. The CDR3 nucleotides read TGTGCCAGCAGTCAGGGCCAAACCACTGAAGCTTTCTTT.